This entry concerns a single T cell receptor beta chain. With V trimmed by 3 bases and J by 4 bases, 5 bases remained unmatched. In germline, CDR1 is SGHDT, CDR2 YYEEEE. This CDR3 is built from 14 residues. This sample is part of a study of beta chain features in type 1 diabetes. Reverse transcribing all isolated RNA meant expressed TCRB transcripts were sequenced. Method: immunoSEQ multiplex PCR; TCRdb's copy keeps in-frame clones and lacks some. The table has roughly 45,000 clones, approximately 53% seen once. This receptor was obtained from a woman in her thirties in good health. The J gene is TRBJ1-2, the V gene TRBV5-6; 8 bases align to TRBD1. Source material: stem cell memory CD4+ T cells from blood. CDR3 sequence reads: CASSSDRVPYGYTF. The CDR3 nucleotides read TGTGCCAGCAGCTCGGACAGGGTCCCCTATGGCTACACCTTC.